This is a list of T cell receptor beta chains from one sample in a study of cytomegalovirus exposure and HLA in healthy donors. The repertoire was sequenced with immunoSEQ multiplex PCR; TCRdb's copy has only in-frame clones and lacks some. The sample has over 95,000 clones, roughly 80% seen once; the top ten hold roughly 3%. Sequenced input: PBMCs. The source of these receptors is a female donor in good health and CMV-seronegative. Both conserved end residues are part of each CDR3. The D gene is left open where the match is weak. A row's size may be missing; if present it is once, few, many or a size class.

cdr3_aa: CASQIDTGELFF
cdr3_nt: TGTGCCAGCCAGATTGACACCGGGGAGCTGTTTTTT
j_call: TRBJ2-2
clone_size: .
d_call: .
v_call: TRBV2

cdr3_aa: CASSQEHIGGGDGYTF
cdr3_nt: TGTGCCAGCAGCCAAGAACATATAGGGGGCGGGGATGGCTACACCTTC
j_call: TRBJ1-2
clone_size: .
d_call: TRBD1
v_call: TRBV4-2

cdr3_aa: CAWSVRGDSGPGYTF
cdr3_nt: TGTGCCTGGAGTGTACGGGGGGATTCGGGCCCCGGCTACACCTTC
j_call: TRBJ1-2
clone_size: .
d_call: .
v_call: TRBV30

cdr3_aa: CASRLEPRDNSPLHF
cdr3_nt: TGCGCCAGCAGGCTGGAGCCCCGGGATAATTCACCCCTCCACTTT
j_call: TRBJ1-6
clone_size: .
d_call: .
v_call: TRBV5-1

cdr3_aa: CASSEQTGGQGYTF
cdr3_nt: TGTGCCAGCAGTGAACAGACAGGGGGCCAAGGCTACACCTTC
j_call: TRBJ1-2
clone_size: .
d_call: TRBD1
v_call: TRBV6-1

cdr3_aa: CASSLNRDGNQPQHF
cdr3_nt: TGTGCCAGCAGCCTCAACAGGGATGGCAATCAGCCCCAGCATTTT
j_call: TRBJ1-5
clone_size: once
d_call: .
v_call: TRBV4-2

cdr3_aa: CASASRGTGELFF
cdr3_nt: TGTGCCAGCGCCTCCCGGGGCACCGGGGAGCTGTTTTTT
j_call: TRBJ2-2
clone_size: .
d_call: .
v_call: TRBV6-4

cdr3_aa: CASSQGMGANIQYF
cdr3_nt: TGTGCCAGCAGCCAAGGGATGGGGGCAAACATTCAGTACTTC
j_call: TRBJ2-4
clone_size: .
d_call: .
v_call: TRBV14

cdr3_aa: CASSSQGANYGYTF
cdr3_nt: TGTGCCAGCAGTTCCCAGGGGGCTAACTATGGCTACACCTTC
j_call: TRBJ1-2
clone_size: few
d_call: TRBD1
v_call: TRBV6-5

cdr3_aa: CASSLGWGGNQPQHF
cdr3_nt: TGTGCCAGCAGTTTAGGTTGGGGGGGCAATCAGCCCCAGCATTTT
j_call: TRBJ1-5
clone_size: few
d_call: .
v_call: TRBV27

cdr3_aa: CASSLRAGADTQYF
cdr3_nt: TGTGCCAGCAGCTTAAGGGCGGGGGCAGATACGCAGTATTTT
j_call: TRBJ2-3
clone_size: .
d_call: TRBD2
v_call: TRBV11-2

cdr3_aa: CASSQDGGIPTYEQYF
cdr3_nt: TGCGCCAGCAGCCAAGATGGGGGGATACCTACCTACGAGCAGTACTTC
j_call: TRBJ2-7
clone_size: few
d_call: .
v_call: TRBV4-3

cdr3_aa: CASRKSEAGGSTDTQYF
cdr3_nt: TGTGCTAGCAGAAAGTCAGAGGCGGGGGGGAGCACAGATACGCAGTATTTT
j_call: TRBJ2-3
clone_size: .
d_call: TRBD2
v_call: TRBV12-5

cdr3_aa: CASSVRDLGTDTQYF
cdr3_nt: TGTGCCAGCAGCGTCCGGGACTTGGGCACAGATACGCAGTATTTT
j_call: TRBJ2-3
clone_size: .
d_call: .
v_call: TRBV9

cdr3_aa: CSAPGLRGYF
cdr3_nt: TGCAGTGCTCCGGGACTACGGGGGTATTTT
j_call: TRBJ2-3
clone_size: .
d_call: TRBD2
v_call: TRBV20-1

cdr3_aa: CASSPKLPTNTGELFF
cdr3_nt: TGTGCCAGCAGCCCGAAACTACCGACGAACACCGGGGAGCTGTTTTTT
j_call: TRBJ2-2
clone_size: once
d_call: .
v_call: TRBV7-2

cdr3_aa: CASSTLTGDEGYGYTF
cdr3_nt: TGTGCCAGTAGTACACTCACAGGGGATGAGGGCTATGGCTACACCTTC
j_call: TRBJ1-2
clone_size: .
d_call: TRBD1
v_call: TRBV19

cdr3_aa: CASSLLRGRGNEQYF
cdr3_nt: TGTGCCAGCAGCTTACTCAGGGGAAGAGGTAACGAGCAGTACTTC
j_call: TRBJ2-7
clone_size: .
d_call: .
v_call: TRBV7-8

cdr3_aa: CSTRTVLNYGYTF
cdr3_nt: TGCAGCACTCGGACTGTTCTGAACTATGGCTACACCTTC
j_call: TRBJ1-2
clone_size: .
d_call: .
v_call: TRBV29-1

cdr3_aa: CASSLTFTQGALETQYF
cdr3_nt: TGTGCCAGCAGCCTAACATTTACCCAGGGGGCTCTAGAGACCCAGTACTTC
j_call: TRBJ2-5
clone_size: .
d_call: TRBD1
v_call: TRBV5-5

cdr3_aa: CASSWDNSYNEQFF
cdr3_nt: TGTGCCAGCAGCTGGGACAACTCCTACAATGAGCAGTTCTTC
j_call: TRBJ2-1
clone_size: .
d_call: .
v_call: TRBV5-6

cdr3_aa: CASSPNPQGTDTQYF
cdr3_nt: TGCGCCAGCAGCCCGAACCCACAGGGGACAGATACGCAGTATTTT
j_call: TRBJ2-3
clone_size: .
d_call: TRBD1
v_call: TRBV5-1

cdr3_aa: CASSQAQNQPQHF
cdr3_nt: TGTGCCAGCAGCCAGGCGCAAAATCAGCCCCAGCATTTT
j_call: TRBJ1-5
clone_size: .
d_call: .
v_call: TRBV7-8

cdr3_aa: CASSSLQLLNTEAFF
cdr3_nt: TGTGCCAGCAGCTCTCTACAGTTACTCAACACTGAAGCTTTCTTT
j_call: TRBJ1-1
clone_size: once
d_call: .
v_call: TRBV5-4

cdr3_aa: CASSLVGQGLADTQYF
cdr3_nt: TGTGCCAGCAGCTTAGTGGGGCAGGGCCTCGCAGATACGCAGTATTTT
j_call: TRBJ2-3
clone_size: .
d_call: .
v_call: TRBV7-3

cdr3_aa: CSVDTGSPHEQYF
cdr3_nt: TGCAGCGTTGATACAGGGTCCCCCCACGAGCAGTACTTC
j_call: TRBJ2-7
clone_size: .
d_call: .
v_call: TRBV29-1

cdr3_aa: CSVWDRGGYTF
cdr3_nt: TGCAGTGTATGGGACAGGGGTGGCTACACCTTC
j_call: TRBJ1-2
clone_size: .
d_call: TRBD1
v_call: TRBV20-1

cdr3_aa: CASSQGEAGLDRTDTQYF
cdr3_nt: TGCGCCAGCAGCCAAGGGGAGGCGGGGCTAGATAGAACAGATACGCAGTATTTT
j_call: TRBJ2-3
clone_size: few
d_call: .
v_call: TRBV4-3

cdr3_aa: CASSLAGQGGSYGYTF
cdr3_nt: TGTGCCAGCAGCTTGGCTGGCCAGGGAGGCAGCTATGGCTACACCTTC
j_call: TRBJ1-2
clone_size: .
d_call: .
v_call: TRBV5-4

cdr3_aa: CASRGLPGTDTQYF
cdr3_nt: TGCGCCAGCCGCGGATTACCGGGCACAGATACGCAGTATTTT
j_call: TRBJ2-3
clone_size: .
d_call: .
v_call: TRBV10-2

cdr3_aa: CASSVAPGTNNSPLHF
cdr3_nt: TGTGCCAGCAGCGTAGCCCCAGGGACTAATAATTCACCCCTCCACTTT
j_call: TRBJ1-6
clone_size: .
d_call: .
v_call: TRBV9